This is a list of T cell receptor beta chains from one sample in a study of control samples from healthy donors and cancer patients. The protocol was immunoSEQ multiplex PCR, while the TCRdb copy is restricted to in-frame clones and leaves out a portion. This table holds about 100,000 clones, over 75% found once. Source material: blood. Source of these receptors: a woman between 50 and 59 years old in good health. CDR3s include the opening cysteine and the closing phenylalanine or tryptophan. The D gene is left open where the match is weak. Size is stated for part of the rows, as once, few or many counts, or as a class when the clone is expanded.

clone size: -; V gene: TRBV7-9; J gene: TRBJ1-2; D gene: -; CDR3 DNA: TGTGCCAGCAGCTTAGACTATGGCTACACCTTC; CDR3 protein: CASSLDYGYTF
clone size: -; V gene: TRBV7-2; J gene: TRBJ1-1; D gene: -; CDR3 DNA: TGTGCCAGCAGCCACCCGCTTCGAACTGAAGCTTTCTTT; CDR3 protein: CASSHPLRTEAFF
clone size: -; V gene: TRBV16; J gene: TRBJ1-5; D gene: -; CDR3 DNA: TGTGCCAGCAGCCCTCAGGGGCAGAGGCCCCAGCATTTT; CDR3 protein: CASSPQGQRPQHF
clone size: -; V gene: TRBV29-1; J gene: TRBJ1-2; D gene: -; CDR3 DNA: TGCAGCGGAAACAGTCCCGGAGGGTATGGCTACACCTTC; CDR3 protein: CSGNSPGGYGYTF
clone size: -; V gene: TRBV30; J gene: TRBJ1-3; D gene: TRBD1; CDR3 DNA: TGTGCCTGGGACCAGGACAGGGGAAAAAACACCATATATTTT; CDR3 protein: CAWDQDRGKNTIYF
clone size: -; V gene: TRBV19; J gene: TRBJ1-3; D gene: -; CDR3 DNA: TGTCCTCCCCAGGGACCCTCTGGAAACACCATATATTTT; CDR3 protein: CPPQGPSGNTIYF
clone size: -; V gene: TRBV7-7; J gene: TRBJ2-1; D gene: -; CDR3 DNA: TGTGCCAGCAGCTTATTCAGGACTGGCTACAATGAGCAGTTCTTC; CDR3 protein: CASSLFRTGYNEQFF
clone size: -; V gene: TRBV4-1; J gene: TRBJ2-1; D gene: -; CDR3 DNA: TGCGCCAGCAGCCAAGGGCGCACGGGATCCGACCTGGTTGAGCAGTTCTTC; CDR3 protein: CASSQGRTGSDLVEQFF
clone size: -; V gene: TRBV18; J gene: TRBJ2-5; D gene: TRBD2; CDR3 DNA: TGTGCCAGCTCACCAGGTCCACTAGCGGGTCGCAGAGGGAAGACCCAGTACTTC; CDR3 protein: CASSPGPLAGRRGKTQYF
clone size: -; V gene: TRBV15; J gene: TRBJ2-1; D gene: TRBD2; CDR3 DNA: TGTGCCACCAGCAGTCCGCATCGAGCGGGGGCCGCCTACAATGAGCAGTTCTTC; CDR3 protein: CATSSPHRAGAAYNEQFF
clone size: -; V gene: TRBV7-2; J gene: TRBJ1-6; D gene: -; CDR3 DNA: TGTGCCAGCAGCTTATGGCAAGGGGCGCGAGGTTCACCCCTCCACTTT; CDR3 protein: CASSLWQGARGSPLHF
clone size: -; V gene: TRBV7-2; J gene: TRBJ2-3; D gene: TRBD2; CDR3 DNA: TGTGCCAGCAGTCCTCGTTTAGCGGGGGGTCTCACAGATACGCAGTATTTT; CDR3 protein: CASSPRLAGGLTDTQYF
clone size: -; V gene: TRBV7-9; J gene: TRBJ2-7; D gene: -; CDR3 DNA: TGTGCCAGCAGCTTAGTGGAGGTGGGGAGAACCTACGAGCAGTACTTC; CDR3 protein: CASSLVEVGRTYEQYF
clone size: -; V gene: TRBV5-1; J gene: TRBJ2-1; D gene: TRBD2; CDR3 DNA: TGCGCCAGCAGGGCTACCGGGACTAGCGGTTACAATGAGCAGTTCTTC; CDR3 protein: CASRATGTSGYNEQFF
clone size: few; V gene: TRBV2; J gene: TRBJ1-1; D gene: -; CDR3 DNA: TGTGCCAGTACCCAGGGGATTGGGTCTGAAGCTTTCTTT; CDR3 protein: CASTQGIGSEAFF
clone size: once; V gene: TRBV15; J gene: TRBJ2-5; D gene: -; CDR3 DNA: TGTGCCACCAGCAGAGATCTGGGGCACAAAGAGACCCAGTACTTC; CDR3 protein: CATSRDLGHKETQYF
clone size: -; V gene: TRBV18; J gene: TRBJ1-2; D gene: -; CDR3 DNA: TGTGCCAGCTCGCCGTCAGGAGGTAACTATGGCTACACCTTC; CDR3 protein: CASSPSGGNYGYTF
clone size: -; V gene: TRBV19; J gene: TRBJ1-1; D gene: -; CDR3 DNA: TGTGCCAGTATTTGGACACGGAGTGGGTATACTGAAGCTTTCTTT; CDR3 protein: CASIWTRSGYTEAFF
clone size: -; V gene: TRBV5-1; J gene: TRBJ2-7; D gene: -; CDR3 DNA: TGCGCCAGCAGCATACATCCGGGACTCTCATACGAGCAGTACTTC; CDR3 protein: CASSIHPGLSYEQYF
clone size: -; V gene: TRBV7-2; J gene: TRBJ2-2; D gene: -; CDR3 DNA: TGTGCCAGCAGCCGTGGGGCCAACACCGGGGAGCTGTTTTTT; CDR3 protein: CASSRGANTGELFF
clone size: -; V gene: TRBV5-6; J gene: TRBJ2-1; D gene: TRBD1; CDR3 DNA: TGTGCCAGCAAAGAAAGCGGGACAGGGAGGGCCCATGAGCAGTTCTTC; CDR3 protein: CASKESGTGRAHEQFF
clone size: -; V gene: TRBV9; J gene: TRBJ2-3; D gene: -; CDR3 DNA: TGTGCCAGCAGCCGCGGGGTAGGAGATACGCAGTATTTT; CDR3 protein: CASSRGVGDTQYF
clone size: -; V gene: TRBV30; J gene: TRBJ1-3; D gene: TRBD1; CDR3 DNA: TGTGCCTGGAGTGGCGACAGGGGAGGCCTAGGAAACACCATATATTTT; CDR3 protein: CAWSGDRGGLGNTIYF
clone size: -; V gene: TRBV6-1; J gene: TRBJ1-2; D gene: TRBD1; CDR3 DNA: TGTGCCAGCAGTGATCCCCTCCAGGGGGCAGGTGGCTACACCTTC; CDR3 protein: CASSDPLQGAGGYTF
clone size: -; V gene: TRBV7-2; J gene: TRBJ2-1; D gene: TRBD2; CDR3 DNA: TGTGCCAGCAGCTTACGACTAGCCCCGTGGGATGAGCAGTTCTTC; CDR3 protein: CASSLRLAPWDEQFF
clone size: -; V gene: TRBV7-9; J gene: TRBJ2-2; D gene: -; CDR3 DNA: TGTGCCAGCAGCTGGACCGGGGAGCTGTTTTTT; CDR3 protein: CASSWTGELFF
clone size: -; V gene: TRBV15; J gene: TRBJ2-5; D gene: -; CDR3 DNA: TGTGCCACCAGCAGACAAAGGGGTTCGGGGCAAGAGACCCAGTACTTC; CDR3 protein: CATSRQRGSGQETQYF
clone size: -; V gene: TRBV21-1; J gene: TRBJ2-3; D gene: -; CDR3 DNA: TGTGCCAGCAGCACCCCTGTAGGAGATATCACAGATACGCAGTATTTT; CDR3 protein: CASSTPVGDITDTQYF
clone size: -; V gene: TRBV3-1/TRBV3-2; J gene: TRBJ2-1; D gene: -; CDR3 DNA: TGTGCCAGCAGCCAAGGACATTACCGACTCAATGAGCAGTTCTTC; CDR3 protein: CASSQGHYRLNEQFF
clone size: few; V gene: TRBV2; J gene: TRBJ2-1; D gene: TRBD1; CDR3 DNA: TGTGCCATCGTAAAGCGCCAGGGGGCTGGAAATGAGCAGTTCTTC; CDR3 protein: CAIVKRQGAGNEQFF
clone size: -; V gene: TRBV7-2; J gene: TRBJ2-1; D gene: -; CDR3 DNA: TGTGCCAGCAGCTTAGTTCCGGGAAATGAGCAGTTCTTC; CDR3 protein: CASSLVPGNEQFF
clone size: once; V gene: TRBV7-6; J gene: TRBJ1-6; D gene: -; CDR3 DNA: TGTGCCAGCAGCATAAGCGACAGGAGCTCCTATAATTCACCCCTCCACTTT; CDR3 protein: CASSISDRSSYNSPLHF
clone size: -; V gene: TRBV19; J gene: TRBJ1-2; D gene: TRBD1; CDR3 DNA: TGTGCCAGTAACCAACCCCCGGGACAGCTTTATGGCTACACCTTC; CDR3 protein: CASNQPPGQLYGYTF
clone size: -; V gene: TRBV7-2; J gene: TRBJ2-5; D gene: TRBD2; CDR3 DNA: TGTGCCAGCAGCTTACAGGGACTAAAAAAAGAGACCCAGTACTTC; CDR3 protein: CASSLQGLKKETQYF
clone size: -; V gene: TRBV3-1/TRBV3-2; J gene: TRBJ1-2; D gene: TRBD1; CDR3 DNA: TGTGCCAGCAGCGGACTCGGGACAGCGAACGCTAACTATGGCTACACCTTC; CDR3 protein: CASSGLGTANANYGYTF
clone size: -; V gene: TRBV5-1; J gene: TRBJ2-3; D gene: -; CDR3 DNA: TGCGCCAGCAGCTTAAGAGTAGTCGGTGGCACAGATACGCAGTATTTT; CDR3 protein: CASSLRVVGGTDTQYF
clone size: -; V gene: TRBV12-3/TRBV12-4; J gene: TRBJ2-5; D gene: -; CDR3 DNA: TGTGCCAGCAGTTCTGCACAGTTCGGGACCCAGTACTTC; CDR3 protein: CASSSAQFGTQYF
clone size: -; V gene: TRBV7-3; J gene: TRBJ2-1; D gene: -; CDR3 DNA: TGTGCCAGCAGCGACCCCTTGGGGAATGAGCAGTTCTTC; CDR3 protein: CASSDPLGNEQFF
clone size: -; V gene: TRBV5-1; J gene: TRBJ1-2; D gene: TRBD1; CDR3 DNA: TGCGCCAGCAGCCAACCGAGTAGACAGGGAGGGAATGGCTACACCTTC; CDR3 protein: CASSQPSRQGGNGYTF
clone size: once; V gene: TRBV2; J gene: TRBJ1-5; D gene: -; CDR3 DNA: TGTGCCAGCAGTGACTCGCCCTCACCCCAGCATTTT; CDR3 protein: CASSDSPSPQHF
clone size: -; V gene: TRBV29-1; J gene: TRBJ1-2; D gene: -; CDR3 DNA: TGCAGCGTTGAAGGGGGGGGTTTGGGCTATGGCTACACCTTC; CDR3 protein: CSVEGGGLGYGYTF
clone size: few; V gene: TRBV6-5; J gene: TRBJ1-6; D gene: -; CDR3 DNA: TGTGCCGTACGGAAGGGGGGGTCACCCCTCCACTTT; CDR3 protein: CAVRKGGSPLHF
clone size: -; V gene: TRBV7-9; J gene: TRBJ1-2; D gene: -; CDR3 DNA: TGTGCCAGCAGCTCTGGAAACTATGGCTACACCTTC; CDR3 protein: CASSSGNYGYTF
clone size: -; V gene: TRBV13; J gene: TRBJ2-1; D gene: TRBD2; CDR3 DNA: TGTGCCAGCAGCTACTACTTAGCGGGACCCTTCAATGAGCAGTTCTTC; CDR3 protein: CASSYYLAGPFNEQFF
clone size: -; V gene: TRBV9; J gene: TRBJ2-2; D gene: -; CDR3 DNA: TGTGCCAGCAGCGTATCGAACTACCTCGCCGGGGAGCTGTTTTTT; CDR3 protein: CASSVSNYLAGELFF
clone size: -; V gene: TRBV5-1; J gene: TRBJ1-6; D gene: TRBD1; CDR3 DNA: TGCGCCAGCAGCTTATCAGGGGGCAATTCACCCCTCCACTTT; CDR3 protein: CASSLSGGNSPLHF
clone size: -; V gene: TRBV29-1; J gene: TRBJ2-1; D gene: TRBD2; CDR3 DNA: TGCAGCGTTATGCCGGGGGGCAATGAGCAGTTCTTC; CDR3 protein: CSVMPGGNEQFF
clone size: -; V gene: TRBV6-5; J gene: TRBJ2-2; D gene: -; CDR3 DNA: TGTGCCAGCAGTTATACAACCTACACCGGGGAGCTGTTTTTT; CDR3 protein: CASSYTTYTGELFF
clone size: -; V gene: TRBV27; J gene: TRBJ2-2; D gene: -; CDR3 DNA: TGTGCCAGCAGTCTAAGATATTGGGGCAGTAACACCGGGGAGCTGTTTTTT; CDR3 protein: CASSLRYWGSNTGELFF
clone size: -; V gene: TRBV7-8; J gene: TRBJ1-5; D gene: TRBD1; CDR3 DNA: TGTGCCAGCAAACCGACAGGGGGCAGCAATCAGCCCCAGCATTTT; CDR3 protein: CASKPTGGSNQPQHF
clone size: -; V gene: TRBV4-1; J gene: TRBJ2-2; D gene: -; CDR3 DNA: TGCGCCAGCAGCCACCCAAAGGACTGGGGGGACACCGGGGAGCTGTTTTTT; CDR3 protein: CASSHPKDWGDTGELFF
clone size: once; V gene: TRBV24-1; J gene: TRBJ1-2; D gene: -; CDR3 DNA: TGTGCCACCAGTGCCGAGGTCCGCGGAGGCTACACCTTC; CDR3 protein: CATSAEVRGGYTF
clone size: -; V gene: TRBV12-2; J gene: TRBJ2-7; D gene: -; CDR3 DNA: TGTGCAAGTCGCCTCGGGCTCGAGCAGTACTTC; CDR3 protein: CASRLGLEQYF
clone size: -; V gene: TRBV5-4; J gene: TRBJ1-1; D gene: -; CDR3 DNA: TGTGCCAGCAGCGGCGGGCTAGACACTGAAGCTTTCTTT; CDR3 protein: CASSGGLDTEAFF
clone size: -; V gene: TRBV7-2; J gene: TRBJ2-1; D gene: TRBD2; CDR3 DNA: TGTGCCAGCAGCTTAGTTTTCCTAGCGGGAGGTGAGCAGTTCTTC; CDR3 protein: CASSLVFLAGGEQFF
clone size: once; V gene: TRBV9; J gene: TRBJ2-1; D gene: TRBD1; CDR3 DNA: TGTGCCAGCAGCGTAGGCCCCGGGACAGGTGGATTGAATGAGCAGTTCTTC; CDR3 protein: CASSVGPGTGGLNEQFF
clone size: -; V gene: TRBV5-4; J gene: TRBJ2-3; D gene: -; CDR3 DNA: TGTGCCAGCAGCTTGGGCGGGGCCGGTGGAGATACGCAGTATTTT; CDR3 protein: CASSLGGAGGDTQYF